Shown below are 32 T cell receptor beta chains from a single sample sequenced in a study of T cells after yellow fever vaccination. Using its own MiXCR run on the 5' RACE reads, TCRdb lists one record per CDR3 protein. The sample has 40,000 to 50,000 distinct CDR3 sequences; roughly 6.4% are singletons. Sequencing was performed on PBMCs, either bulk or a sorted T-cell subset (CD4+, CD8+, memory, or dextramer-sorted; not recorded which), taken 45 days after the yellow fever booster vaccination. These receptors all come from a man aged 25-45 years who received the YFV17D yellow fever vaccine.

This clonotype was seen more than once but under ten times. The gene calls are TRBV5-4 and TRBJ1-4, with 7 bases aligning to TRBD1. Trimming at V came to 3 bases and at J to 5 bases, leaving 13 bases not matched to a gene. CDR1 and CDR2 (germline): SGHNT, YYREEE (reference sequence). This CDR3 is 17 amino acids long. The CDR3, as DNA: TGTGCCAGCAGCTCCGCACCCTCAGGGGGTTTCAATGAAAAACTGTTTTTT. Translation gives CASSSAPSGGFNEKLFF.

In this sample, this clonotype turned up many times. J is TRBJ2-1 and V is TRBV12-3 or TRBV12-4, with D maybe TRBD2 (6 bases). Trimming shortened V by 6 bases and J by 8 bases, and 23 bases separated the two germline ends. The CDR3 runs to 16 residues. Here the CDR3 DNA reads TGTGCCAGCAGCCTTTTGGGTCGGGACTTAGTACATGAGCAGTTCTTC. Protein product: CASSLLGRDLVHEQFF.

V is TRBV20-1 and J is TRBJ2-2; 14 bases agree with TRBD2. Germline V CDR1 and CDR2: DFQATT, SNEGSKA (reference sequence). V dropped 6 bases and J dropped 4; count of bases not matched to a gene: 10. The CDR3 runs 17 residues. In DNA, the CDR3 is TGCAGTGCCGGACTAGCGGGAGGCGGCGCGGGCACCGGGGAGCTGTTTTTT. Encoded protein: CSAGLAGGGAGTGELFF.

In its sample, this clonotype was seen once. A clone one base away is much larger, so this may be a read error. The V call is TRBV7-2, the J call TRBJ2-7; D not certain. Per the germline V gene, CDR1 is SGHTA and CDR2 is FQGNSA. The CDR3 loop spans 15 amino acids. For the CDR3, the DNA is TGTGCCAGCAGCTTAGATCTCCGAAACTCCTACGAGCGGTACTTC. It specifies CASSLDLRNSYERYF.

This clonotype was counted only a few times. This chain connects TRBV7-2 to TRBJ2-1, with TRBD2 identical over 7 bases. Germline CDR1 and CDR2: SGHTA and FQGNSA. The V segment lost 0 bases and the J segment 8 bases; nucleotides outside the gene matches: 4. The CDR3 runs 14 residues. The CDR3 sequence is CASSLAAGEYEQFF. For the CDR3, the DNA is TGTGCCAGCAGCTTAGCTGCGGGGGAGTATGAGCAGTTCTTC. The full variable domain, with the rest looked up from reference TRBV7-2 and TRBJ2-1, is GAGVSQSPSNKVTEKGKDVELRCDPISGHTALYWYRQSLGQGLEFLIYFQGNSAPDKSGLPSDRFSAERTGGSVSTLTIQRTQQEDSAVYLCASSLAAGEYEQFFGPGTRLTVL.

This clonotype was seen many times. Relative to the germline gene, one junction end is altered; a read error may explain this. The chain carries TRBV7-9 and TRBJ2-3, with a possible D match to TRBD2 (6 bases). Per germline, CDR1 SEHNR and CDR2 FQNEAQ (reference sequence). The CDR3 sequence is 16 residues long. CDR3 sequence reads: CASSSAGPRVTNTQYF. CDR3 DNA: TGTGCCAGCAGCTCTGCGGGACCCAGGGTCACAAATACGCAGTATTTT.

There are many counts of this clonotype. The rearrangement uses TRBV18 and TRBJ2-5, with 9 bases matching TRBD1. This CDR3 is built from 14 residues. Germline CDR1 is KGHSH and CDR2 is LQKENI. Losses at the gene ends were 5 bases for V and 3 bases for J; bases not matched to a gene: 4. CDR3 DNA sequence: TGTGCCAGCTCAGGGACAGGGAGCGAAGAGACCCAGTACTTC. Translated: CASSGTGSEETQYF. The full variable domain, with the rest looked up from reference TRBV18 and TRBJ2-5, is NAGVMQNPRHLVRRRGQEARLRCSPMKGHSHVYWYRQLPEEGLKFMVYLQKENIIDESGMPKERFSAEFPKEGPSILRIQQVVRGDSAAYFCASSGTGSEETQYFGPGTRLLVL.

V and J are TRBV5-1 and TRBJ2-7; D unresolved. Per the germline V gene, CDR1 is SGHRS and CDR2 is YFSETQ. This CDR3 spans 13 amino acids. The V end was cut by 7 bases, the J end by 7 bases, with 18 bases between. CDR3: CASAEVFGTEQYF. The DNA for the CDR3 is TGCGCCAGCGCGGAAGTCTTCGGTACTGAGCAGTACTTC.

This clonotype was counted between two and nine times. This chain links TRBV6-5 with TRBJ1-1, with D possibly TRBD1 on 5 matching bases. Trimming pared 2 bases from V and 5 bases from J, leaving 15 bases between. The CDR3 is 15 residues long. The germline CDR1 and CDR2 sequences are MNHEY and SVGAGI. The CDR3 region has the DNA TGTGCCAGCAGTTACACCCCGGGACGGGGGACTGAAGCTTTCTTT. Protein sequence: CASSYTPGRGTEAFF.

This clonotype was found a few times. The genes are TRBV5-1 and TRBJ2-7; D unresolved. V was cut by 2 bases and J by 5 bases, with 14 bases left in between. The CDR3 spans 14 residues. Per the germline V gene, CDR1 is SGHRS and CDR2 is YFSETQ. CDR3 coding DNA: TGCGCCAGCAGCTTTTCCGGGTTTATCGACGAGCAGTACTTC. Its protein is CASSFSGFIDEQYF. The variable domain in full, with the rest retrieved from reference TRBV5-1 and TRBJ2-7, is KAGVTQTPRYLIKTRGQQVTLSCSPISGHRSVSWYQQTPGQGLQFLFEYFSETQRNKGNFPGRFSGRQFSNSRSEMNVSTLELGDSALYLCASSFSGFIDEQYFGPGTRLTVT.

V and J are TRBV4-1 and TRBJ2-3; D might be TRBD2 (6 bases). The CDR3 consists of 15 residues. Between the trimmed V and J ends, which lost 4 bases and 6 bases, there was a span of 17 bases. The germline V gene has CDR1 MGHRA and CDR2 YSYEKL. The CDR3 is CASSLRESDGDTQYF. DNA of the CDR3: TGCGCCAGCAGCCTCCGGGAGAGCGACGGGGATACGCAGTATTTT.

This clonotype was picked up many times. V is TRBV10-3 and J is TRBJ1-5; possibly TRBD1 for D (5 bases). The CDR3 contains 16 residues. V lost 0 bases, J lost 10 bases, and 19 bases lay in between. The germline CDR1 and CDR2 sequences are ENHRY and SYGVKD. The CDR3 spells CAISESIGTGISPQHF. The CDR3 DNA sequence: TGTGCCATCAGTGAGTCGATAGGGACCGGGATCAGCCCCCAGCATTTT.

In this sample, this clonotype turned up a few times. The chain combines TRBV11-2 with TRBJ2-6, with 7 bases that match TRBD1. The germline gives CDR1 SGHAT, CDR2 FQNNGV. The CDR3 is made up of 18 amino acids. After removal of 4 bases from V and 0 bases from J, the junction contained 9 bases not matched to a gene. CDR3 residues: CASSYRTGLISGANVLTF. The CDR3 DNA reads TGTGCCAGCAGCTATCGGACAGGTCTTATCTCTGGGGCCAACGTCCTGACTTTC.

CDR3 nucleotide sequence: TGTGCCAGCAGCTTAGGCTTGGGGAGCCCCTACAATGAGCAGTTCTTC. This translates into CASSLGLGSPYNEQFF. The V call is TRBV7-3, the J call TRBJ2-1; D possibly corresponds to TRBD2 (5 bases). V shed 2 bases and J shed 2 bases, with 13 bases lying between them. The CDR3 runs 16 residues. Germline assignment: CDR1 SGHTA and CDR2 FQGTGA.

The chain couples TRBV19 to TRBJ2-5, with 7 bases lining up with TRBD2. V lost 6 bases to trimming and J lost 0 bases; unmatched junction nucleotides: 1. Per the germline V gene, CDR1 is LNHDA and CDR2 is SQIVND (reference sequence). This CDR3 region has 13 residues. The CDR3, as DNA: TGTGCCAGTAGCGGGAGGCACCAAGAGACCCAGTACTTC. This encodes CASSGRHQETQYF. Together with reference TRBV19 and TRBJ2-5, the CDR3 gives the full variable domain: DGGITQSPKYLFRKEGQNVTLSCEQNLNHDAMYWYRQDPGQGLRLIYYSQIVNDFQKGDIAEGYSVSREKKESFPLTVTSAQKNPTAFYLCASSGRHQETQYFGPGTRLLVL.

This clonotype showed up many times. The V gene is TRBV27, the J gene TRBJ2-3, with 10 bases fitting TRBD2. The CDR3 runs to 12 residues. Trimming took 8 bases from V and 9 from J; bases not matched to a gene: 5. Germline V gene data show CDR1 as MNHEY and CDR2 as SMNVEV (reference sequence). CDR3 loop: CASVSGGVTQYF. In DNA, the CDR3 is TGTGCCAGCGTAAGCGGGGGGGTCACGCAGTATTTT.

This clonotype appeared a few times. This chain uses TRBV6-5 with TRBJ2-3; D may be TRBD1 or TRBD2 (5 bases each). The CDR3 loop spans 14 amino acids. V was clipped by 4 bases and J by 1 base, with 9 bases between them. The V gene's germline CDR1 is MNHEY and CDR2 SVGAGI. The CDR3 loop reads CASSWGRGTDTQYF. The CDR3 DNA reads as TGTGCCAGCAGTTGGGGGAGAGGCACAGATACGCAGTATTTT.

Ten or more counts support this clonotype. The chain carries TRBV29-1 and TRBJ2-3; 7 nucleotides match TRBD2. Trimming removed 6 bases from V and 2 bases from J; junction bases left unmatched: 8. CDR1 is SQVTM, CDR2 ANQGSEA, per germline. The CDR3 has 14 residues. The CDR3 here is CSVAPSGLTDTQYF. The CDR3 region has the DNA TGCAGCGTAGCCCCTAGCGGACTCACAGATACGCAGTATTTT.

Note on this clonotype: This sequence may be a read error, since a much larger clone differs from it by one base. The V call is TRBV27, the J call TRBJ2-7, with D possibly TRBD1 on 5 matching bases. Germline CDR1 MNHEY, CDR2 SMNVEV (reference sequence). The V end was cut by 8 bases, the J end by 6 bases, with 11 bases between. CDR3 length equals 11 residues. The CDR3 coding sequence is TGTGCCAGCGGAGACAGTGGCGAGCAGTACTTC. Protein: CASGDSGEQYF.

Ten or more counts support this clonotype. V gene TRBV5-1 combines with J gene TRBJ1-5; possible D gene TRBD1, 5 bases. V dropped 4 bases and J dropped 1 base, with 15 bases sitting between them. Germline values: CDR1 SGHRS, CDR2 YFSETQ. CDR3 length: 16 residues. CDR3 in amino acids: CASSPGGTDSNQPQHF. Written as DNA, the CDR3 is TGCGCCAGCAGCCCGGGCGGGACTGACAGCAATCAGCCCCAGCATTTT.

Only one count was recorded for this clonotype. CDR3 region: CASQPGTVTEAFF. The CDR3 bases are TGTGCCAGCCAACCCGGGACAGTCACTGAAGCTTTCTTT. The rearrangement joins TRBV6-1 to TRBJ1-1; TRBD1 agrees at 7 bases. The CDR3 spans 13 residues. Germline V gives CDR1 MNHNS, CDR2 SASEGT. The V and J ends lost 8 bases and 4 bases, in that order; junction bases with no gene match: 7.

This clonotype was recorded at least ten times. V is TRBV10-3 and J is TRBJ2-1; 9 nucleotides align to TRBD1. The CDR3 loop spans 15 amino acids. In germline, CDR1 is ENHRY, CDR2 SYGVKD. V gave up 5 bases and J gave up 7 bases; unmatched junction bases: 9. CDR3 region: CAISQDRGGINEQFF. The CDR3 coding sequence is TGTGCCATCAGTCAGGACAGGGGAGGCATAAATGAGCAGTTCTTC.

This clonotype has ten or more counts. The gene calls are TRBV7-9 and TRBJ2-7; 9 nucleotides align to TRBD2. Germline CDR1 reads SEHNR; CDR2 reads FQNEAQ (reference sequence). This CDR3 is built from 15 residues. The ends lost 3 bases at V and 6 bases at J; junction bases unmatched: 9. CDR3 DNA sequence: TGTGCCAGCAGCTTGGGAGCGGGAGGAATGGGCGAGCAGTACTTC. Translating gives CASSLGAGGMGEQYF.

Many counts were recorded for this clonotype. The CDR3 here is CSARHLAGGADTQYF. The CDR3 DNA sequence: TGCAGTGCTAGACACCTAGCGGGAGGCGCAGATACGCAGTATTTT. The chain links TRBV20-1 to TRBJ2-3, with TRBD2 matching 11 bases. From germline, CDR1 is DFQATT and CDR2 SNEGSKA (reference sequence). The V gene end was trimmed by 2 bases and the J gene end by 4 bases; junction bases not matched to a gene: 5. This CDR3 is built from 15 residues.

There are a few counts of this clonotype. The chain links TRBV14 to TRBJ2-7; the match to TRBD2 covers 13 bases. V was pared by 4 bases and J by 4 bases, with 13 bases of the junction left unmatched. The CDR3 covers 18 residues. Germline V lookup: CDR1 SGHDN, CDR2 FVKESK. DNA for the CDR3: TGTGCCAGCAGCCCTTTATCCCCAGGGACTAGCGGGAAGTACGAGCAGTACTTC. It specifies CASSPLSPGTSGKYEQYF.

This clonotype was seen ten or more times. The chain joins TRBV24-1 to TRBJ2-7, with TRBD1 identical over 7 bases. The V segment lost 4 bases and the J segment 3 bases; nucleotides outside the gene matches: 5. CDR3 length equals 14 residues. Per germline, CDR1 KGHDR and CDR2 SFDVKD. The DNA for the CDR3 is TGTGCCACCAGTGAGTCCAGGGGGAACTACGAGCAGTACTTC. This encodes CATSESRGNYEQYF.

There are many counts of this clonotype. The chain is built from TRBV5-6 and TRBJ2-1; 10 nucleotides match TRBD2. The germline V gene has CDR1 SGHDT and CDR2 YYEEEE. J gave up 3 bases and V 6 bases, and 6 bases lay outside the gene matches. The CDR3 contains 15 residues. The CDR3, as DNA: TGTGCCAGCAACCTAGCGGGAGTTTACTACAATGAGCAGTTCTTC. Translation: CASNLAGVYYNEQFF. Supplemented by reference TRBV5-6 and TRBJ2-1, the full variable domain reads DAGVTQSPTHLIKTRGQQVTLRCSPKSGHDTVSWYQQALGQGPQFIFQYYEEEERQRGNFPDRFSGHQFPNYSSELNVNALLLGDSALYLCASNLAGVYYNEQFFGPGTRLTVL.

This clonotype was seen a handful of times. The V call is TRBV2, the J call TRBJ2-7; perhaps TRBD1 as D (6 bases). This CDR3 has 13 amino acids. V was trimmed by 7 bases and J by 5 bases, leaving 15 bases between them. Germline lookup yields CDR1 SNHLY and CDR2 FYNNEI. This CDR3 is CASTQSRDNEQYF. The CDR3 DNA is TGTGCCAGCACTCAGTCCAGGGACAACGAGCAGTACTTC.

This clonotype was counted at least ten times. This chain links TRBV7-2 with TRBJ1-3, with D tentatively TRBD1 (5 bases). Germline-derived CDR1 and CDR2 are SGHTA and FQGNSA. The CDR3 covers 16 residues. The V end was cut by 5 bases, the J end by 1 base, with 15 bases between. In DNA, the CDR3 is TGTGCCAGCAGCCCAAAGAGGGGCACATCTGGAAACACCATATATTTT. Translation gives CASSPKRGTSGNTIYF. The full variable domain, with the rest looked up from reference TRBV7-2 and TRBJ1-3, is GAGVSQSPSNKVTEKGKDVELRCDPISGHTALYWYRQSLGQGLEFLIYFQGNSAPDKSGLPSDRFSAERTGGSVSTLTIQRTQQEDSAVYLCASSPKRGTSGNTIYFGEGSWLTVV.

A few counts support this clonotype. This chain uses TRBV11-2 with TRBJ2-3, with D maybe TRBD2 (5 bases). Per the germline V gene, CDR1 is SGHAT and CDR2 is FQNNGV. Trimming pared 8 bases from V and 0 bases from J, leaving 12 bases between. The CDR3 covers 14 residues. CDR3 amino acids: CASREESSTDTQYF. The CDR3, as DNA: TGTGCCAGCCGGGAAGAATCTAGCACAGATACGCAGTATTTT.

The J gene is TRBJ2-1, the V gene TRBV7-2, with 13 bases that match TRBD2. Germline CDR1 SGHTA, CDR2 FQGNSA. V gave up 3 bases and J gave up 10 bases; unmatched junction bases: 6. The CDR3 totals 15 residues. Here the CDR3 reads CASSFRTSGSQEQFF. CDR3 sequence (DNA): TGTGCCAGCAGCTTCCGGACTAGCGGGAGCCAGGAGCAGTTCTTC.

The rearrangement uses TRBV6-1 and TRBJ1-2; TRBD1 matches at 7 bases. The germline V gene encodes CDR1 MNHNS and CDR2 SASEGT. Germline trimming cut 6 bases from V and 2 bases from J; bases unmatched to any gene: 6. This CDR3 spans 14 amino acids. The CDR3: CASSALQGNYGYTF. CDR3 DNA: TGTGCCAGCAGCGCCCTACAGGGGAACTATGGCTACACCTTC.